Shown below are 22 T cell receptor beta chains from a single sample sequenced in a study of blood T cells in healthy people across ages. The authors ran a second PCR of 7 to 11 cycles using a sample-barcoded 5' primer and a J-beta primer mix. TCRdb recomputed calls from the 5' RACE reads with MiXCR, one row per CDR3 protein. The sample carries under 1,000,000 distinct CDR3 sequences, around 36% recorded once. Sequencing was carried out using blood. These TCRs come from a man aged 18-30 years in good health.

The chain employs TRBV9 and TRBJ2-1; TRBD2 agrees at 7 bases. This CDR3 contains 14 residues. V shed 2 bases and J 6 bases; nucleotides not matched to a gene: 5. Germline CDR1 and CDR2: SGDLS and YYNGEE. DNA for the CDR3: TGTGCCAGCAGCGTCGCGACTAGCTGCAATGAGCAGTTCTTC. Translation gives CASSVATSCNEQFF.

This clonotype was counted only a few times. The chain is built from TRBV6-2 or TRBV6-3 and TRBJ1-6; no clear D gene. The CDR3 has 13 amino acids. The germline V and J ends were trimmed by 7 bases and 9 bases, with 13 bases remaining between them. The germline V gene has CDR1 MNHEY and CDR2 SVGEGT. This CDR3 is CASTSPDGSPLHF. The CDR3 nucleotides are TGTGCCAGCACCTCCCCGGATGGTTCACCCCTCCACTTT.

A few counts support this clonotype. The gene calls are TRBV7-9 and TRBJ2-7, with D maybe TRBD2 (5 bases). CDR3 length equals 16 residues. Trimming took 5 bases from V and 5 from J, leaving 22 bases between them. The V gene's germline CDR1 is SEHNR and CDR2 FQNEAQ (reference sequence). The DNA of the CDR3 is TGTGCCAGCAGCCCCCCCGGGATAGGGTTTTTCAACGAGCAGTACTTC. Translating gives CASSPPGIGFFNEQYF.

This clonotype has only one observation. The CDR3 sequence is CASSRKGGVAGGHGNEQFF. The CDR3 nucleotides are TGTGCCAGCAGTAGAAAGGGTGGGGTAGCGGGAGGGCATGGCAATGAGCAGTTCTTC. The chain joins TRBV12-3 or TRBV12-4 to TRBJ2-1; 11 bases are a match to TRBD2. The CDR3 has 19 residues. V lost 5 bases to trimming and J lost 6 bases; unmatched junction nucleotides: 18.

Many counts were recorded for this clonotype. This chain joins TRBV4-1 and TRBJ2-5, with D possibly being TRBD1 (7 bases). The V gene lost 4 bases and the J gene lost 5 bases, with 23 bases spanning the gap. From germline, CDR1 is MGHRA and CDR2 YSYEKL. The CDR3 loop spans 17 amino acids. The CDR3 reads CASSLTGTVGLWETQYF. Written as DNA, the CDR3 is TGCGCCAGCAGCCTAACCGGGACAGTGGGACTTTGGGAGACCCAGTACTTC.

This clonotype has a count of ten or more. This chain connects TRBV12-3 or TRBV12-4 to TRBJ1-4; D might be TRBD1 (6 bases). Trimming left V 7 bases short and J 1 base short, with 13 bases between. This CDR3 spans 15 amino acids. The CDR3 protein is CASNRDVRTNEKLFF. The DNA of the CDR3 is TGTGCCAGCAACAGGGACGTAAGAACTAATGAAAAACTGTTTTTT.

This sequence joins TRBV18 and TRBJ2-1; 9 nucleotides agree with TRBD2. The CDR3 totals 15 residues. Germline-derived CDR1 and CDR2 are KGHSH and LQKENI. The V segment lost 5 bases and the J segment 2 bases; nucleotides outside the gene matches: 4. The CDR3 is CASSVAGATYNEQFF. CDR3 sequence (DNA): TGTGCCAGCTCAGTAGCGGGGGCCACCTACAATGAGCAGTTCTTC.

The V call is TRBV6-5, the J call TRBJ2-1, with 7 bases lining up with TRBD2. The ends lost 2 bases at V and 9 bases at J; junction bases unmatched: 7. The CDR3 is 14 residues long. The V gene's germline CDR1 is MNHEY and CDR2 SVGAGI. The CDR3 coding sequence is TGTGCCAGCAGTTACGGGGAGGGTTTGAGTGAGCAGTTCTTC. Translation: CASSYGEGLSEQFF.

The chain recombines TRBV5-1 with TRBJ2-7; 12 nucleotides agree with TRBD2. V shed 5 bases, J shed 5 bases, and the junction held 11 bases outside the gene matches. Germline CDR1 reads SGHRS; CDR2 reads YFSETQ. This CDR3 is 16 amino acids long. This CDR3 reads CASSQSSGGESDEQYF. The CDR3 nucleotides read TGCGCCAGCAGTCAGTCTAGCGGGGGGGAAAGCGACGAGCAGTACTTC.

This clonotype was seen a single time. A much bigger clone sits one base away, suggesting this may be a read error. The rearrangement uses TRBV6-5 and TRBJ2-7; 11 bases are a match to TRBD1. The CDR3 is 15 residues long. Germline assignment: CDR1 MNHEY and CDR2 SVGAGI. The CDR3 is CVSSYSGDRGYEQYF. The CDR3 bases are TGTGTCAGCAGTTACTCAGGGGACAGGGGGTACGAGCAGTACTTC.

In the case of this clonotype: One base away lies a much larger clone, so this may be a sequencing read error. The J gene is TRBJ1-4, the V gene TRBV15; D call uncertain. V lost 6 bases and J lost 4, with 12 bases in between. Germline values: CDR1 LNHNV, CDR2 YYDKDF (reference sequence). CDR3 size: 14 residues. The CDR3 sequence: CATSVTANNEKLFF. The CDR3 DNA is TGTGCCACCAGTGTAACAGCGAATAATGAAAAACTGTTTTTT. Together with reference TRBV15 and TRBJ1-4, the CDR3 gives the full variable domain: DAMVIQNPRYQVTQFGKPVTLSCSQTLNHNVMYWYQQKSSQAPKLLFHYYDKDFNNEADTPDNFQSRRPNTSFCFLDIRSPGLGDTAMYLCATSVTANNEKLFFGSGTQLSVL.

In this sample, this clonotype turned up a few times. The chain carries TRBV5-6 and TRBJ1-6, with TRBD1 matching 7 bases. The germline V gene has CDR1 SGHDT and CDR2 YYEEEE. The CDR3 extends over 14 amino acids. V lost 3 bases and J lost 8; bases outside the gene matches: 5. The CDR3 spells CASSSGQEDSPLHF. The CDR3 nucleotides read TGTGCCAGCAGCTCCGGACAGGAGGATTCACCCCTCCACTTT.

Points on this clonotype: This may be a read error, as it is one base from a much larger clone. The chain carries TRBV12-3 or TRBV12-4 and TRBJ2-7, with D perhaps matching TRBD1 (6 bases). The V and J ends lost 5 bases and 7 bases respectively, with 12 bases between them. The CDR3 runs 12 residues. The CDR3 DNA is TGTGCCAGCAGTAAACAGGGCGATGAGCAGTACTTC. Translation: CASSKQGDEQYF.

The chain joins TRBV20-1 to TRBJ1-5, with 7 bases identical to TRBD1. CDR1 and CDR2 (germline): DFQATT, SNEGSKA (reference sequence). Trimming removed 0 bases from V and 3 bases from J; junction bases left unmatched: 5. This CDR3 is built from 15 residues. The CDR3 sequence is CSARDLTGNNQPQHF. In nucleotides, the CDR3 is TGCAGTGCTAGAGACCTGACAGGGAACAATCAGCCCCAGCATTTT.

This clonotype was detected only a few times. The genes are TRBV7-3 and TRBJ1-6; D is uncertain. Germline-derived CDR1 and CDR2 are SGHTA and FQGTGA. CDR3 size: 15 residues. Between the trimmed V and J ends, which lost 2 bases and 7 bases, there was a span of 12 bases. CDR3 sequence (DNA): TGTGCCAGCAGCTTAGACGGGTTCGGGAATTCACCCCTCCACTTT. Residues: CASSLDGFGNSPLHF.

V usage is TRBV6-2 or TRBV6-3 and J usage is TRBJ2-5; 8 bases align to TRBD2. The CDR3 is 14 residues long. Germline V gene sequence: CDR1 MNHEY, CDR2 SVGEGT. V gave up 2 bases and J gave up 11 bases; unmatched junction bases: 10. CDR3 coding DNA: TGTGCCAGCAGTTACCTGCTAGCGGGTAATGAGCAGTACTTC. This codes for CASSYLLAGNEQYF.

The chain carries TRBV6-5 and TRBJ1-1; D gene unclear. Germline V gives CDR1 MNHEY, CDR2 SVGAGI. V lost 2 bases and J 1 base, leaving 8 bases between the germline ends. This CDR3 is 14 amino acids long. CDR3 in DNA: TGTGCCAGCAGTTACGAGGGAGGGAACACTGAAGCTTTCTTT. It is translated as CASSYEGGNTEAFF.

With regard to this clonotype: One end of the junction fails to match germline, which may point to a read error. CDR3 in amino acids: CTSSIAGTRNTDTQYF. For the CDR3, the DNA is TGTACCAGCAGTATAGCAGGGACCCGCAACACAGATACGCAGTATTTT. The genes are TRBV27 and TRBJ2-3; either TRBD1 or TRBD2 may fit D (5 bases each). Germline V CDR1 and CDR2: MNHEY, SMNVEV (reference sequence). The CDR3 extends over 16 amino acids.

This clonotype was found many times. The chain combines TRBV20-1 with TRBJ1-5, with D tentatively TRBD1 (5 bases). The CDR3 runs to 14 residues. CDR1 is DFQATT, CDR2 SNEGSKA, per germline (reference sequence). V was pared by 3 bases and J by 1 base, with 10 bases between. Here the CDR3 reads CSARTGQSNQPQHF. CDR3 sequence (DNA): TGCAGTGCTAGGACGGGGCAAAGCAATCAGCCCCAGCATTTT.

This clonotype was seen a few times. The chain combines TRBV24-1 with TRBJ2-3; D perhaps matches TRBD2 (5 bases). Germline V gene lookup returns CDR1 KGHDR and CDR2 SFDVKD. The CDR3 has 14 residues. Trimming removed 3 bases from V and 2 bases from J, with 8 bases in between. The CDR3 loop reads CATSDSGHTDTQYF. The CDR3 nucleotides read TGTGCCACCAGTGATAGCGGCCACACAGATACGCAGTATTTT.

CDR3 residues: CASGRDGKGLNNSPLHF. The CDR3, as DNA: TGTGCCAGCGGAAGGGACGGAAAGGGGCTAAATAATTCACCCCTCCACTTT. The chain has TRBV6-1 and TRBJ1-6; D possibly corresponds to TRBD1 (5 bases). CDR3 length: 17 residues. V was shortened by 8 bases and J by 5 bases, with 22 bases between the two germline ends. Germline CDR1 reads MNHNS; CDR2 reads SASEGT.

V and J are TRBV9 and TRBJ2-5, with D unresolved. The germline V gene encodes CDR1 SGDLS and CDR2 YYNGEE. Trimming removed 0 bases from V and 4 bases from J, with 13 bases in between. CDR3 size: 15 residues. CDR3: CASSVGGNLLETQYF. DNA of the CDR3: TGTGCCAGCAGCGTAGGTGGGAACCTGCTAGAGACCCAGTACTTC. The full variable domain, in which reference TRBV9 and TRBJ2-5 provide the parts outside the CDR3, is DSGVTQTPKHLITATGQRVTLRCSPRSGDLSVYWYQQSLDQGLQFLIQYYNGEERAKGNILERFSAQQFPDLHSELNLSSLELGDSALYFCASSVGGNLLETQYFGPGTRLLVL.